The sequence of this T cell receptor beta chain was determined in a study of blood T cell repertoires in COVID-19. Study-level information: Nucleic acid was either cDNA or gDNA, and it came from T cells, B-cell-depleted T cells, or PBMCs.

The assay was immunoSEQ multiplex PCR, and TCRdb's table has in-frame clones only and misses some. Among approximately 190,000 clones, around 83% were seen once, and the ten largest hold 20% to 25%. Per germline, CDR1 LGHNT and CDR2 FRNRAP. Deletions cut 0 bases from V and 7 bases from J, with 6 bases between. There are 12 residues in the CDR3. The chain uses TRBV12-5 and TRBJ1-1; no definite D call. The sequencing sample was made of PBMCs or T cells enriched from blood (not recorded which). The clonotype was recovered from a woman in her thirties or forties in a cohort exposed to, infected with or recovered from COVID-19 (not recorded which). The CDR3 region is CASGLVGDEAFF. DNA of the CDR3: TGTGCTAGTGGTTTGGTCGGGGATGAAGCTTTCTTT.